This TCR beta chain comes out of a study of T-cell memory formation after mild COVID-19. Study-wide findings and caveats: Confirmation of SARS-CoV-2 specificity was lacking for second-wave clones peaking day 37. Clones that shrank (day 15 to 85) were balanced CD4/CD8, whereas later expanders leaned CD4+.

TCRdb re-analysed the 5' RACE reads in MiXCR, keeping a single row per CDR3 protein. The table includes about 540,000 distinct CDR3 sequences, around 20% detected once. About this clonotype itself: Its antigen is still unknown.

This TCR was recovered from an adult woman who had mild COVID-19 (a few samples of this study predate the infection). Cell type and time point are not known. The sample comprised PBMCs or a T cell subset sorted from them (not recorded which).

The CDR3 here is CASSVDLGQGDSGANVLTF. The CDR3 region has the DNA TGTGCCAGCAGCGTAGATCTGGGACAGGGGGACTCTGGGGCCAACGTCCTGACTTTC. This chain joins TRBV9 and TRBJ2-6; 11 positions match TRBD1. Germline CDR1 SGDLS, CDR2 YYNGEE. This CDR3 is built from 19 residues. V was pared by 0 bases and J by 0 bases, with 5 bases of the junction left unmatched.